Each of the 4 T cell receptor beta chains below was sequenced from the same sample in a study of shared clonotypes between healthy human individuals. Terminally differentiated effector memory CD45RA+ cells were excluded by CCR7 positive selection of CD45RO-negative cells. Sequencing was performed with immunoSEQ multiplex PCR; in TCRdb, only in-frame clones are kept and a portion is missing. Of about 2.2 million clones in the sample, roughly 93% were seen once. The material sequenced was naive CD8+ T cells from PBMCs. These receptor sequences come from a man younger than 30 in good health. Some clones in this sample may be carry-over from other donors' samples.

The chain couples TRBV27 to TRBJ2-3; 7 positions match TRBD1. This CDR3 has 18 residues. The V gene end was trimmed by 5 bases and the J gene end by 6 bases; junction bases not matched to a gene: 20. Germline CDR1 is MNHEY and CDR2 is SMNVEV (reference sequence). The DNA of the CDR3 is TGTGCCAGCAGTCTTACCTACGGACAGGCCTCACCGGTCGATACGCAGTATTTT. Protein sequence: CASSLTYGQASPVDTQYF.

This clone was recorded once. The J gene is TRBJ2-6, the V gene TRBV5-6, with TRBD2 identical over 7 bases. There are 17 residues in the CDR3. The V and J ends lost 4 bases and 2 bases, in that order; junction bases with no gene match: 9. CDR1 and CDR2 (germline): SGHDT, YYEEEE. The CDR3 region has the DNA TGTGCCAGCAGCCTATGGGAGGGGACGGCTGGGGCCAACGTCCTGACTTTC. Its translation is CASSLWEGTAGANVLTF.

This clone came up once. The V and J genes are TRBV28 and TRBJ2-1; 13 positions agree with TRBD2. The CDR3 is made up of 17 amino acids. Per the germline V gene, CDR1 is MDHEN and CDR2 is SYDVKM. V dropped 5 bases and J dropped 10; count of bases not matched to a gene: 14. CDR3 sequence: CASSHPRGLAGDGEQFF. The CDR3 DNA reads as TGTGCCAGCAGTCACCCCCGAGGACTAGCGGGGGACGGGGAGCAGTTCTTC.

J is TRBJ2-3 and V is TRBV27; 7 bases agree with TRBD2. The germline V gene has CDR1 MNHEY and CDR2 SMNVEV (reference sequence). This CDR3 contains 13 residues. The ends lost 7 bases at V and 11 bases at J; junction bases unmatched: 12. This chain's CDR3 is CASTPRGGLEQYF. The CDR3 DNA reads as TGTGCCAGCACCCCCCGCGGGGGATTAGAGCAGTATTTT.